The T cell receptor (beta chain) under discussion was sequenced for a study of blood T cell repertoires in COVID-19. Libraries were prepared by immunoSEQ multiplex PCR; TCRdb keeps only in-frame clonotypes and omits some of them. In the table there are some 140,000 clones, around 80% of which are singletons. Trimming left V 0 bases short and J 8 bases short, with 8 bases between. The CDR3 extends over 14 amino acids. The germline gives CDR1 MNHEY, CDR2 SVGEGT. Sequencing was performed on peripheral blood. This receptor was identified in a man aged 80 or over with acute or convalescent COVID-19. The chain carries TRBV6-2 or TRBV6-3 and TRBJ1-6, with no clear D. CDR3 sequence reads: CASSYSALDSPLHF. CDR3 DNA sequence: TGTGCCAGCAGTTACTCGGCCTTGGATTCACCCCTCCACTTT.